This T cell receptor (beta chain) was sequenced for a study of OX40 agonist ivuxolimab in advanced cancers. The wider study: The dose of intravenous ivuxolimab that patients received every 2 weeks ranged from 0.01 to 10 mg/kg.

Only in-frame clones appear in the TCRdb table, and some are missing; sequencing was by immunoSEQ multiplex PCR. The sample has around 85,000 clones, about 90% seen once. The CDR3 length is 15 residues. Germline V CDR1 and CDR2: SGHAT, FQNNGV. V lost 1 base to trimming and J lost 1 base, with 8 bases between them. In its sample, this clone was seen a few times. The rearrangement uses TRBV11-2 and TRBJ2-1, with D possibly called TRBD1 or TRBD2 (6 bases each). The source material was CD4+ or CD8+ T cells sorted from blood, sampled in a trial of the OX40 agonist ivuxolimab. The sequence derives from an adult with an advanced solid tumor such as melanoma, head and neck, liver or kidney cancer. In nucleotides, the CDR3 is TGTGCCAGCAGCTTAGTAGGGGGGTCCTACAATGAGCAGTTCTTC. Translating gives CASSLVGGSYNEQFF.